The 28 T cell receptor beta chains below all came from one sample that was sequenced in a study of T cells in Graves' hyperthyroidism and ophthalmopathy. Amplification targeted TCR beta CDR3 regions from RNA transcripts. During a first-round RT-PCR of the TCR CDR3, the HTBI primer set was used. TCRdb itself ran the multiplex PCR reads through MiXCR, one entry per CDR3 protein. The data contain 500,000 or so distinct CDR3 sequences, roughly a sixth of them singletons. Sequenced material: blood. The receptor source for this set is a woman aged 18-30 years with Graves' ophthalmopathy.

DNA for the CDR3: TGTGCCAGCAGTGAAGCGGCGGGAGGGGGCTTGAATGAGCAGTTCTTC. Translation: CASSEAAGGGLNEQFF. The V call is TRBV6-1, the J call TRBJ2-1, with 9 bases that match TRBD2. V lost 0 bases to trimming and J lost 7 bases; unmatched junction nucleotides: 7. Germline V CDR1 and CDR2: MNHNS, SASEGT. The CDR3 has 16 residues.

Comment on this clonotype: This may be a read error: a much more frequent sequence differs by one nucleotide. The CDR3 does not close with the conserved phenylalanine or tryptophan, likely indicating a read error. The CDR3 is CAWSPARIRGRTEAFS. The CDR3 DNA reads as TGTGCCTGGAGTCCAGCCCGGATCCGGGGGAGAACTGAAGCTTTCTCT. The V call is TRBV30, the J call TRBJ1-1, with D possibly being TRBD1 (5 bases). The germline gives CDR1 GTSNPN, CDR2 SVGIG (reference sequence). This CDR3 is built from 16 residues. Trimming took 2 bases from V and 5 from J, leaving 21 bases between them.

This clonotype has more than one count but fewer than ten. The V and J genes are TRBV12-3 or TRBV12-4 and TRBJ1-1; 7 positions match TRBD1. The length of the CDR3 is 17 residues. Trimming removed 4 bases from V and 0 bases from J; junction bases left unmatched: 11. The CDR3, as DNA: TGTGCCAGCAGTTCACCTCCGACAGGGCCTATGAACACTGAAGCTTTCTTT. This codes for CASSSPPTGPMNTEAFF.

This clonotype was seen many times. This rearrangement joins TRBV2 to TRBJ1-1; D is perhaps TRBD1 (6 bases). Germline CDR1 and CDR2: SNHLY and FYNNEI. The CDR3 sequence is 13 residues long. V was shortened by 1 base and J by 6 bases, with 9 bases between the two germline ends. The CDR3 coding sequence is TGTGCCAGCAGTGAAGAGGCAGGGGCTGAAGCTTTCTTT. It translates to CASSEEAGAEAFF.

CDR3 loop: CASSGRDRTFFNYGYTF. The CDR3 bases are TGTGCCAGCAGCGGAAGGGACAGGACCTTTTTTAACTATGGCTACACCTTC. V and J are TRBV3-1 and TRBJ1-2; 8 bases line up with TRBD1. This CDR3 is 17 amino acids long. With 5 bases clipped from V and 1 base from J, the junction kept 12 bases outside the gene matches. CDR1 is LGHDT, CDR2 YNNKEL, per germline (reference sequence).

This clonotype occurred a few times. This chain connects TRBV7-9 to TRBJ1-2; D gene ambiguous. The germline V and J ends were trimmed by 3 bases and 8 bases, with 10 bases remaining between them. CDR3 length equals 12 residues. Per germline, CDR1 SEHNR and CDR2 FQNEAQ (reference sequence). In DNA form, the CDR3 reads TGTGCCAGCAGCTTTGACGGGAACGGCTACACCTTC. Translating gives CASSFDGNGYTF.

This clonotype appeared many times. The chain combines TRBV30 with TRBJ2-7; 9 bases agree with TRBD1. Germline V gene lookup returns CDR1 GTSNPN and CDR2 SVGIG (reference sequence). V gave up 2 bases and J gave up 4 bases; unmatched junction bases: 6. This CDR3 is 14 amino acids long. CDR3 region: CAWSPGTGLYEQYF. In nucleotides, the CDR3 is TGTGCCTGGAGTCCCGGGACAGGGCTTTACGAGCAGTACTTC.

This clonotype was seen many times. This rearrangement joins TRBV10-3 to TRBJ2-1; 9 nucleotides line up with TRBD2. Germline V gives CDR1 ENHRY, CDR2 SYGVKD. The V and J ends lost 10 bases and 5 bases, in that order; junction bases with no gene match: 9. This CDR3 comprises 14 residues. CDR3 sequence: CATASGTLNNEQFF. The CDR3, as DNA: TGTGCCACCGCTAGCGGGACCCTTAACAATGAGCAGTTCTTC.

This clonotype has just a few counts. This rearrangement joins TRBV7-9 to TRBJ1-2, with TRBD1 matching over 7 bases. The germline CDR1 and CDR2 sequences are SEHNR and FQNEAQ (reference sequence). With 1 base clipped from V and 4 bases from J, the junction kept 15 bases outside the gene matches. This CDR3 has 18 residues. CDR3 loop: CASSLVWQGESLGYGYTF. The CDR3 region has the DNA TGTGCCAGCAGCTTAGTGTGGCAGGGGGAGTCGTTGGGCTATGGCTACACCTTC.

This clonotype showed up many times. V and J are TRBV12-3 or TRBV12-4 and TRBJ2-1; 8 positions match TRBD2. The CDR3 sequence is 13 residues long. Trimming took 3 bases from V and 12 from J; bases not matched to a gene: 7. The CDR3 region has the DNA TGTGCCAGCAGTTTGGCTAGCGGGTCCGCGCAGTTCTTC. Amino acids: CASSLASGSAQFF.

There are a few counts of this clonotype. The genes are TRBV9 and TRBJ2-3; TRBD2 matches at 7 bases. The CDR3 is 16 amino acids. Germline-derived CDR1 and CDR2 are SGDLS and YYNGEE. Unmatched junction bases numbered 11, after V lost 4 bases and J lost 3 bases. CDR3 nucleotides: TGTGCCAGCAGCCCCAGTCTGGAGGGAGGGACAGATACGCAGTATTTT. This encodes CASSPSLEGGTDTQYF.

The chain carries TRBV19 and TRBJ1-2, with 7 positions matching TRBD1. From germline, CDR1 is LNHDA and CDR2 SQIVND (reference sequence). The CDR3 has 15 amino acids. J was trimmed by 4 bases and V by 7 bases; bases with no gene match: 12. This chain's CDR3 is CASTGDRVGSYGYTF. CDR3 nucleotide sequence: TGTGCCAGTACCGGAGACAGGGTAGGATCCTATGGCTACACCTTC.

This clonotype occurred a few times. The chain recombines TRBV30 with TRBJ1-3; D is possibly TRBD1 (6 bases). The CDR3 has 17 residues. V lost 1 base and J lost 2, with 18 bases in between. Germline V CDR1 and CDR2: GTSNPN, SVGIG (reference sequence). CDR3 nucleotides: TGTGCCTGGAGTGCCCTAGGGGGTTACACGGCTGGAAACACCATATATTTT. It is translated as CAWSALGGYTAGNTIYF.

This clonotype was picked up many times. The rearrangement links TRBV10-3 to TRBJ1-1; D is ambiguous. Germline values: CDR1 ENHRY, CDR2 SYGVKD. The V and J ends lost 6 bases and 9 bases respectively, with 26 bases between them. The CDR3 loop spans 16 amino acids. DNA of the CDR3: TGTGCCATCAGGGATCCTGAGGGATCGGCCGCAGACAAAGCTTTCTTT. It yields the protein CAIRDPEGSAADKAFF.

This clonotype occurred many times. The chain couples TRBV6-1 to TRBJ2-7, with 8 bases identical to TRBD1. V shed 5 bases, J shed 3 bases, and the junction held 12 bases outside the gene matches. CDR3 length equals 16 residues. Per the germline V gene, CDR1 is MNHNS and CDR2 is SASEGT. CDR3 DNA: TGTGCCAGCAGTTCCATACCGGGACAGGACTTCTACGAGCAGTACTTC. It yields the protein CASSSIPGQDFYEQYF.

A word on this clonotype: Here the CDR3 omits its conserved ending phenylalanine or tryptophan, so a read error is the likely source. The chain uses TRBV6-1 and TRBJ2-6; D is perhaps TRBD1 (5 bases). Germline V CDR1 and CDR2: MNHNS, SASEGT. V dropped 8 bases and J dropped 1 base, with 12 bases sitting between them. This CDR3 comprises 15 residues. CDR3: CASSPGQSGANVLTL. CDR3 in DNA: TGTGCCAGCTCACCAGGGCAGTCTGGGGCCAACGTCCTGACTCTC.

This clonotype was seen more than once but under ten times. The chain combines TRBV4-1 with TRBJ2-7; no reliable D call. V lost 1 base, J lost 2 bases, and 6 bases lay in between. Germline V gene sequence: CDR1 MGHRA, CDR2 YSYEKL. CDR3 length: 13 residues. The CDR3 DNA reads TGCGCCAGCAGCCAAGGTGCCCCCTACGAGCAGTACTTC. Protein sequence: CASSQGAPYEQYF.

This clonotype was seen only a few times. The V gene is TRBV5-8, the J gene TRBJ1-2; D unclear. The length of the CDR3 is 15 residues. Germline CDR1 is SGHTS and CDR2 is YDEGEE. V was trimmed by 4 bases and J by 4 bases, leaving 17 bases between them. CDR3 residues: CASSVQVLSPYGYTF. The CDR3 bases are TGTGCCAGCAGCGTCCAGGTCCTGAGCCCCTATGGCTACACCTTC. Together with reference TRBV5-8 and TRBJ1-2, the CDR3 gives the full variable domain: EAGVTQSPTHLIKTRGQQATLRCSPISGHTSVYWYQQALGLGLQFLLWYDEGEERNRGNFPPRFSGRQFPNYSSELNVNALELEDSALYLCASSVQVLSPYGYTFGSGTRLTVV.

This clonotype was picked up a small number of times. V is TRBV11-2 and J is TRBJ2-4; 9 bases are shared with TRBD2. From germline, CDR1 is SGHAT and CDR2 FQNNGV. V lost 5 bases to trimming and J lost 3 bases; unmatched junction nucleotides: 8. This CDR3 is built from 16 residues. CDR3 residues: CASSPTSGGVKNIQYF. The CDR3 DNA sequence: TGTGCCAGCAGCCCGACTAGCGGAGGGGTCAAAAACATTCAGTACTTC. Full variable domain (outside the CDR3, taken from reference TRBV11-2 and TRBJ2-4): EAGVAQSPRYKIIEKRQSVAFWCNPISGHATLYWYQQILGQGPKLLIQFQNNGVVDDSQLPKDRFSAERLKGVDSTLKIQPAKLEDSAVYLCASSPTSGGVKNIQYFGAGTRLSVL.

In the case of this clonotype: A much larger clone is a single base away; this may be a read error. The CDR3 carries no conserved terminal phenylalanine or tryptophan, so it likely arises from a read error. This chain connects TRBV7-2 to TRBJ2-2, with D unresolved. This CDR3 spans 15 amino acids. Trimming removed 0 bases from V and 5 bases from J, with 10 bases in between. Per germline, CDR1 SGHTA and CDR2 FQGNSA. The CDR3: CASSLAPSRTGELFL. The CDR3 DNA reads TGTGCCAGCAGCTTAGCGCCCAGCAGAACCGGGGAGCTGTTTCTT.

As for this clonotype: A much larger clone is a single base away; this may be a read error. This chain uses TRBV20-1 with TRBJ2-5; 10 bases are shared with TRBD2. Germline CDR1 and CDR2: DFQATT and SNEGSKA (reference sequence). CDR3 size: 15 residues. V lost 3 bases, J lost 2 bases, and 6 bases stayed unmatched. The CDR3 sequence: CSASSGTSVQETQYF. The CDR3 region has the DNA TGCAGTGCTAGTTCCGGGACTAGCGTGCAAGAGACCCAGTACTTC.

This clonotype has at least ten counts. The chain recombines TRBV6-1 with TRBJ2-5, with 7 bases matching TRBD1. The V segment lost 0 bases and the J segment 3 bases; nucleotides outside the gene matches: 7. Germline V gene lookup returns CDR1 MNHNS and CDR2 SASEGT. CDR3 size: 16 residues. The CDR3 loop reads CASSEATGDREETQYF. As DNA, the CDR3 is TGTGCCAGCAGTGAAGCAACCGGGGACAGAGAAGAGACCCAGTACTTC.

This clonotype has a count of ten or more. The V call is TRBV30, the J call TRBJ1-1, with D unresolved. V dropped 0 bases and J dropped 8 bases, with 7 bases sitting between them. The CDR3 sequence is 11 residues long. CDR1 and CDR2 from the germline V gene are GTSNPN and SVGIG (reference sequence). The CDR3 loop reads CAWSVEGEAFF. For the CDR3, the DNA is TGTGCCTGGAGTGTGGAGGGAGAAGCTTTCTTT.

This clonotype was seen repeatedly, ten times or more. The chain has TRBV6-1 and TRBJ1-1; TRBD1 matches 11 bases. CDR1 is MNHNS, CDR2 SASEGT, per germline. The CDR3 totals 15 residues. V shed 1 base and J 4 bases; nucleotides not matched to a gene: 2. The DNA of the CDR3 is TGTGCCAGCAGTGAAGAGGGGACAGGGGGCACTGAAGCTTTCTTT. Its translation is CASSEEGTGGTEAFF.

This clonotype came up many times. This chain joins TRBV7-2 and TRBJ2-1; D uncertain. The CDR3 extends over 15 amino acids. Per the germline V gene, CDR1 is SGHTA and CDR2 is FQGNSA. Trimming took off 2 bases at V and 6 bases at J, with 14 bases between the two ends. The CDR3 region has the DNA TGTGCCAGCAGCTTATCTTGGACGGGCCGCAATGAGCAGTTCTTC. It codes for CASSLSWTGRNEQFF.

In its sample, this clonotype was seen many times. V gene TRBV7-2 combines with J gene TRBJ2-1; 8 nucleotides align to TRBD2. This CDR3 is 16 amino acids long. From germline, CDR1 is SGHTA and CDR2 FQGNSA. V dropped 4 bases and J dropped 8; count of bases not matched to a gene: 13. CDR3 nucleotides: TGTGCCAGCAGCTCTATCACGGGGGGGAAGAGTGATGAGCAGTTCTTC. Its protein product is CASSSITGGKSDEQFF.

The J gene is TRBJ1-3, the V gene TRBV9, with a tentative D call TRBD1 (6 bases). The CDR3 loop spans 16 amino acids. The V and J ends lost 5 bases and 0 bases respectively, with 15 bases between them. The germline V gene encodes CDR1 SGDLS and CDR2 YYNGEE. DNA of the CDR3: TGTGCCAGCAGTTCGGACAGCGGGAGCTCTGGAAACACCATATATTTT. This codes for CASSSDSGSSGNTIYF.

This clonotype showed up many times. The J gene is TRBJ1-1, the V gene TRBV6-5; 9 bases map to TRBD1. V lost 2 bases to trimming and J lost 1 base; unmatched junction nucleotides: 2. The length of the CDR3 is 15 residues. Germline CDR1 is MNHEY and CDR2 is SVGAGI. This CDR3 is CASSYQTGGNTEAFF. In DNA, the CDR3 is TGTGCCAGCAGTTACCAGACAGGGGGGAACACTGAAGCTTTCTTT.